These 10 T cell receptor beta chains were sequenced from one sample in a study of monozygotic twins with inflammatory bowel disease. TCRdb reworked the 5' RACE reads into one entry per CDR3 protein, no DNA. The sample totals 440,000 or so distinct CDR3 sequences. The sample taken for sequencing was blood. The receptor set was obtained from a human donor with ulcerative colitis or Crohn's disease, or a healthy co-twin of an affected twin (not recorded which).

This CDR3 reads CASSLSLQNIQYF. The chain carries TRBV11-2 and TRBJ2-4. CDR3 length: 13 amino acids. Germline V CDR1 and CDR2: SGHAT, FQNNGV.

This rearrangement joins TRBV7-9 to TRBJ2-1; TCRdb names TRBD2, which stays unverified in the absence of DNA. The CDR3 totals 15 residues. Germline V gene lookup returns CDR1 SEHNR and CDR2 FQNEAQ (reference sequence). The CDR3 sequence is CASSSGLAAGDEQFF.

The chain has TRBV18 and TRBJ1-2; the TRBD1 assignment by TCRdb is unverifiable without DNA. The CDR3 has 13 amino acids. The germline gives CDR1 KGHSH, CDR2 LQKENI. The CDR3: CASSPDRSYGYTF.

This chain joins TRBV5-1 and TRBJ1-4. CDR3 length equals 15 residues. Germline V gene lookup returns CDR1 SGHRS and CDR2 YFSETQ. The CDR3 protein is CASSLDPALNEKLFF.

The chain carries TRBV19 and TRBJ2-1; TCRdb's D gene call, TRBD1, goes unchecked for lack of DNA. Looked up from germline, CDR1 is LNHDA and CDR2 is SQIVND (reference sequence). The CDR3 extends over 14 amino acids. The CDR3 region is CASSIGVGVNEQFF.

The genes are TRBV27 and TRBJ2-2; TCRdb's D call, TRBD1, is unchecked because there is no DNA. The CDR3 has 17 amino acids. CDR1 MNHEY and CDR2 SMNVEV come from the germline V gene (reference sequence). This CDR3 reads CASSLPSTGANTGELFF.

This chain uses TRBV7-8 with TRBJ2-4. This CDR3 contains 14 residues. CDR1 is SGHVS and CDR2 is FQNEAQ in the germline V gene. This CDR3 is CASSLRAVKNIQYF.

The chain joins TRBV6-5 to TRBJ2-2; TCRdb reports TRBD1, a call that lacks DNA to check it against. The V gene's germline CDR1 is MNHEY and CDR2 SVGAGI. This CDR3 comprises 16 residues. CDR3 sequence reads: CASKLTRTGRSGELFF.

The chain uses TRBV30 and TRBJ2-3; TCRdb's D gene call, TRBD1, goes unchecked for lack of DNA. This CDR3 comprises 15 residues. CDR1 is GTSNPN, CDR2 SVGIG, per germline (reference sequence). Here the CDR3 reads CAWSSGQQTTDTQYF.

The chain couples TRBV12-3 or TRBV12-4 to TRBJ2-2. The CDR3 spans 16 residues. CDR3 residues: CASSLWASGNTGELFF.